One and the same sample provided the 30 T cell receptor beta chains below, sequenced in a study of cytomegalovirus exposure and HLA in healthy donors. PCR amplification relied on 60 Vbeta primers (plus 13 Jbeta primers). Profiled with immunoSEQ multiplex PCR; TCRdb holds only in-frame clones, not every one. Here the sample spans over 150,000 clones, around four fifths being singletons. Sequenced: PBMCs. The receptors were sampled from a woman aged 45-65 years in good health and CMV-seropositive.

This clone was counted a few times. The V call is TRBV5-6, the J call TRBJ1-4, with D possibly TRBD1 on 5 matching bases. The V end lost 0 bases, the J end lost 7 bases, and 7 bases lay between the germline ends. Germline CDR1 SGHDT, CDR2 YYEEEE. The CDR3 contains 13 residues. The CDR3: CASSLGQREKLFF. CDR3 nucleotides: TGTGCCAGCAGCTTGGGACAGCGTGAAAAACTGTTTTTT.

The sample holds a few counts of this clone. CDR3 sequence reads: CASSLRAGYTGELFF. DNA for the CDR3: TGCGCCAGCAGCCTCCGGGCGGGGTACACCGGGGAGCTGTTTTTT. The chain recombines TRBV5-1 with TRBJ2-2; possibly TRBD2 for D (6 bases). CDR3 length: 15 amino acids. V dropped 4 bases and J dropped 3 bases, with 13 bases sitting between them. Per the germline V gene, CDR1 is SGHRS and CDR2 is YFSETQ. Using reference TRBV5-1 and TRBJ2-2 for the parts outside the CDR3, the full variable domain is KAGVTQTPRYLIKTRGQQVTLSCSPISGHRSVSWYQQTPGQGLQFLFEYFSETQRNKGNFPGRFSGRQFSNSRSEMNVSTLELGDSALYLCASSLRAGYTGELFFGEGSRLTVL.

This clone was detected once. The chain joins TRBV4-1 to TRBJ2-7, with 9 bases aligning to TRBD2. Germline V gene sequence: CDR1 MGHRA, CDR2 YSYEKL. The V and J ends lost 0 bases and 6 bases, in that order; junction bases with no gene match: 15. The CDR3 contains 18 residues. This CDR3 is CASSQDLAGAGGRSEQYF. The DNA of the CDR3 is TGCGCCAGCAGCCAAGATTTAGCGGGGGCAGGGGGTCGAAGCGAGCAGTACTTC.

This clone was seen just once. The V gene is TRBV7-9, the J gene TRBJ1-4; the match to TRBD1 covers 7 bases. After removal of 3 bases from V and 7 bases from J, the junction contained 5 bases not matched to a gene. Germline-derived CDR1 and CDR2 are SEHNR and FQNEAQ (reference sequence). The CDR3 sequence is 14 residues long. The CDR3 DNA reads TGTGCCAGCAGCTTGACAGGGTGGGGTGAAAAACTGTTTTTT. Protein product: CASSLTGWGEKLFF.

This chain links TRBV2 with TRBJ1-2; weak D call: TRBD1 (5 bases). Germline assignment: CDR1 SNHLY and CDR2 FYNNEI. With 3 bases removed from V and 8 bases from J, the gap between germline ends came to 13 bases. The CDR3 totals 13 residues. CDR3 nucleotide sequence: TGTGCCAGCAGTGAGGGAGGGGTTTGGGGCTACACCTTC. Its protein product is CASSEGGVWGYTF.

The rearrangement joins TRBV5-6 to TRBJ1-2; the D is unclear. The CDR3 totals 13 residues. The germline V gene encodes CDR1 SGHDT and CDR2 YYEEEE. V was trimmed by 4 bases and J by 2 bases, leaving 9 bases between them. CDR3 sequence reads: CASSQDWNYGYTF. DNA for the CDR3: TGTGCCAGCAGCCAGGACTGGAACTATGGCTACACCTTC.

The chain recombines TRBV6-5 with TRBJ2-2; 8 positions match TRBD1. The CDR3 runs to 14 residues. With 8 bases clipped from V and 1 base from J, the junction kept 3 bases outside the gene matches. The germline CDR1 and CDR2 sequences are MNHEY and SVGAGI. CDR3 bases: TGTGCCAGCGGGACAGGCGTGAACACCGGGGAGCTGTTTTTT. This translates into CASGTGVNTGELFF.

The chain links TRBV14 to TRBJ2-7; D uncertain. This CDR3 region has 12 residues. The germline CDR1 and CDR2 sequences are SGHDN and FVKESK. V was pared by 1 base and J by 3 bases, with 4 bases between. CDR3 protein: CASSQAFYEQYF. The CDR3 DNA reads TGTGCCAGCAGCCAAGCATTCTACGAGCAGTACTTC.

The rearrangement uses TRBV5-6 and TRBJ1-1; D is undetermined. This CDR3 contains 15 residues. Trimming took 2 bases from V and 2 from J, leaving 13 bases between them. Per the germline V gene, CDR1 is SGHDT and CDR2 is YYEEEE. CDR3 sequence reads: CASSFFQSENTEAFF. The CDR3 coding sequence is TGTGCCAGCAGCTTTTTCCAGTCTGAAAACACTGAAGCTTTCTTT.

This clone was seen a single time. This chain links TRBV9 with TRBJ2-3, with D unclear. V was trimmed by 0 bases and J by 6 bases, leaving 8 bases between them. The germline V gene has CDR1 SGDLS and CDR2 YYNGEE. CDR3 length equals 13 residues. CDR3 sequence reads: CASSVGPADTQYF. The CDR3 coding sequence is TGTGCCAGCAGCGTAGGTCCCGCGGATACGCAGTATTTT.

The count of this clone is one. The rearrangement joins TRBV2 to TRBJ2-3; 9 bases map to TRBD2. Germline V gene lookup returns CDR1 SNHLY and CDR2 FYNNEI. The V segment lost 7 bases and the J segment 4 bases; nucleotides outside the gene matches: 9. The CDR3 has 15 amino acids. For the CDR3, the DNA is TGTGCCAGCACCCAAGGTAGCGGGGGACCAGATACGCAGTATTTT. This gives the protein CASTQGSGGPDTQYF.

For this clone: Other DNA variants within this sample encode the same CDR3. This chain links TRBV29-1 with TRBJ1-1; possibly TRBD1 for D (5 bases). CDR1 SQVTM and CDR2 ANQGSEA come from the germline V gene. The CDR3 loop spans 13 amino acids. V was trimmed by 4 bases and J by 0 bases, leaving 9 bases between them. The CDR3 sequence: CSVGRQMNTEAFF. The CDR3 DNA reads TGCAGCGTTGGAAGACAGATGAACACTGAAGCTTTCTTT.

The chain employs TRBV10-1 and TRBJ2-3; 12 nucleotides agree with TRBD2. Germline CDR1 and CDR2: WNHNN and SYGVQD (reference sequence). The length of the CDR3 is 15 residues. The V segment lost 6 bases and the J segment 2 bases; nucleotides outside the gene matches: 3. The CDR3 DNA reads TGCGCCAGCAGCCGGACTAGCGGGGACACAGATACGCAGTATTTT. Translation: CASSRTSGDTDTQYF.

The CDR3: CASSVRGNGYTF. As DNA, the CDR3 is TGTGCCAGCAGCGTTCGGGGGAATGGCTACACCTTC. The V and J genes are TRBV6-1 and TRBJ1-2; a possible D gene is TRBD1 (5 bases). Germline CDR1 is MNHNS and CDR2 is SASEGT. Between the trimmed V and J ends, which lost 6 bases and 6 bases, there was a span of 11 bases. This CDR3 comprises 12 residues.

The CDR3 spells CASSGARSTDTQYF. CDR3 in DNA: TGTGCCAGCAGCGGTGCCAGAAGCACAGATACGCAGTATTTT. This chain connects TRBV9 to TRBJ2-3; D remains ambiguous. The CDR3 length is 14 residues. Deletions cut 3 bases from V and 0 bases from J, with 8 bases between. Germline V gene lookup returns CDR1 SGDLS and CDR2 YYNGEE.

This clone was observed once. The chain has TRBV7-6 and TRBJ1-6, with D unclear. This CDR3 contains 16 residues. With 0 bases removed from V and 6 bases from J, the gap between germline ends came to 12 bases. The germline V gene encodes CDR1 SGHVS and CDR2 FNYEAQ. CDR3 DNA: TGTGCCAGCAGCTTAGCGGGCCCACTTCTTAATTCACCCCTCCACTTT. As protein: CASSLAGPLLNSPLHF.

The chain joins TRBV6-6 to TRBJ2-7; 10 positions match TRBD1. This CDR3 is 15 amino acids long. Germline V CDR1 and CDR2: MNHNY, SVGAGI (reference sequence). V was clipped by 4 bases and J by 7 bases; unmatched bases: 10. The CDR3 DNA reads as TGTGCCAGCAGTTCCGTGACAGGGGGCTTGAAAGAGCAGTACTTC. Its protein product is CASSSVTGGLKEQYF.

This clone is a singleton in its sample. The genes are TRBV29-1 and TRBJ2-6; 12 positions match TRBD1. This CDR3 region has 16 residues. The germline V gene encodes CDR1 SQVTM and CDR2 ANQGSEA. After removal of 6 bases from V and 3 bases from J, the junction contained 6 bases not matched to a gene. The CDR3 reads CSVEGQGALGANVLTF. The DNA of the CDR3 is TGCAGCGTGGAGGGACAGGGGGCGCTTGGGGCCAACGTCCTGACTTTC.

The V and J genes are TRBV18 and TRBJ2-2; 7 bases align to TRBD1. The CDR3 contains 14 residues. Trimming removed 1 base from V and 7 bases from J; junction bases left unmatched: 3. CDR1 and CDR2 (germline): KGHSH, LQKENI. The CDR3 here is CASSPQQGYGELFF. CDR3 coding DNA: TGTGCCAGCTCACCACAACAGGGGTACGGGGAGCTGTTTTTT.

This rearrangement joins TRBV11-2 to TRBJ1-5, with D hard to call. Trimming cost V 3 bases and J 1 base, with 4 bases left between them. This CDR3 is 13 amino acids long. The germline V gene encodes CDR1 SGHAT and CDR2 FQNNGV. CDR3 protein: CASSFESNQPQHF. The CDR3 bases are TGTGCCAGCAGCTTTGAGAGCAATCAGCCCCAGCATTTT. The complete variable domain, with remaining parts taken from reference TRBV11-2 and TRBJ1-5, reads EAGVAQSPRYKIIEKRQSVAFWCNPISGHATLYWYQQILGQGPKLLIQFQNNGVVDDSQLPKDRFSAERLKGVDSTLKIQPAKLEDSAVYLCASSFESNQPQHFGDGTRLSIL.

This clone was recorded a few times. The genes are TRBV7-2 and TRBJ1-2; D is unresolved. This CDR3 spans 17 amino acids. CDR1 is SGHTA, CDR2 FQGNSA, per germline. V lost 1 base to trimming and J lost 4 bases, with 19 bases between them. CDR3 sequence (DNA): TGTGCCAGCAGCTTAGAGGCCCGTCGACGGGGAATCTATGGCTACACCTTC. Protein: CASSLEARRRGIYGYTF.

The chain links TRBV19 to TRBJ1-2; 9 nucleotides agree with TRBD1. CDR1 is LNHDA, CDR2 SQIVND, per germline (reference sequence). This CDR3 contains 15 residues. J gave up 4 bases and V 3 bases, and 6 bases lay outside the gene matches. CDR3 in DNA: TGTGCCAGTAGTATGAAAACAGGGGGCATCTATGGCTACACCTTC. It specifies CASSMKTGGIYGYTF.

This chain links TRBV28 with TRBJ1-4; D is possibly TRBD1 (6 bases). V was pared by 6 bases and J by 3 bases, with 11 bases between. This CDR3 contains 14 residues. CDR1 is MDHEN, CDR2 SYDVKM, per germline. The CDR3: CASRAQGPNEKLFF. The CDR3 DNA is TGTGCCAGCAGGGCCCAGGGGCCTAATGAAAAACTGTTTTTT.

The chain has TRBV7-9 and TRBJ2-1, with D maybe TRBD1 (5 bases). Germline assignment: CDR1 SEHNR and CDR2 FQNEAQ (reference sequence). V was clipped by 5 bases and J by 1 base, with 9 bases between them. The CDR3 spans 14 residues. The CDR3 loop reads CASSRRESYNEQFF. The CDR3 nucleotides read TGTGCCAGCAGCCGCAGGGAATCCTACAATGAGCAGTTCTTC.

The rearrangement joins TRBV6-5 to TRBJ2-2; a possible D gene is TRBD2 (7 bases). The CDR3 spans 15 residues. CDR1 MNHEY and CDR2 SVGAGI come from the germline V gene. V lost 6 bases and J lost 0, with 11 bases in between. CDR3 in DNA: TGTGCCAGCAGCCCGCGGGGGCCGAACACCGGGGAGCTGTTTTTT. Translation: CASSPRGPNTGELFF.

This chain joins TRBV14 and TRBJ2-1; 8 bases are a match to TRBD1. Germline V gene data show CDR1 as SGHDN and CDR2 as FVKESK. This CDR3 contains 14 residues. V was clipped by 4 bases and J by 5 bases; unmatched bases: 4. This chain's CDR3 is CASSRTGHNNEQFF. The CDR3 coding sequence is TGTGCCAGCAGCCGGACAGGGCATAACAATGAGCAGTTCTTC.

The rearrangement uses TRBV11-2 and TRBJ2-7, with 8 bases fitting TRBD1. The CDR3 length is 15 residues. Trimming took 2 bases from V and 1 from J; bases not matched to a gene: 4. CDR1 is SGHAT, CDR2 FQNNGV, per germline. Here the CDR3 reads CASSLQGARSYEQYF. The DNA for the CDR3 is TGTGCCAGCAGCTTACAGGGGGCCCGATCCTACGAGCAGTACTTC.

This clone has a single count. In nucleotides, the CDR3 is TGCGCCAGCAGCTTGGTACCGGGACAGGGCTTCACAACTAGCACAGATACGCAGTATTTT. This sequence encodes CASSLVPGQGFTTSTDTQYF. The chain links TRBV5-1 to TRBJ2-3; 9 positions agree with TRBD1. CDR3 length equals 20 residues. The V and J ends lost 0 bases and 0 bases, in that order; junction bases with no gene match: 14. CDR1 and CDR2 from the germline V gene are SGHRS and YFSETQ.

This chain uses TRBV30 with TRBJ2-2; D is undetermined. The CDR3 loop spans 13 amino acids. V was pared by 1 base and J by 1 base, with 4 bases between. Germline CDR1 reads GTSNPN; CDR2 reads SVGIG (reference sequence). CDR3 DNA: TGTGCCTGGAGTGCAGGGAACACCGGGGAGCTGTTTTTT. Amino acids: CAWSAGNTGELFF.

The V call is TRBV2, the J call TRBJ2-5, with 10 bases identical to TRBD2. Trimming took 3 bases from V and 7 from J; bases not matched to a gene: 17. CDR3 size: 18 residues. CDR1 is SNHLY, CDR2 FYNNEI, per germline. In DNA form, the CDR3 reads TGTGCCAGCAGTGAGATCTCTAGCGGGGGTTCCACCTGGGGGACCCAGTACTTC. Translated: CASSEISSGGSTWGTQYF.